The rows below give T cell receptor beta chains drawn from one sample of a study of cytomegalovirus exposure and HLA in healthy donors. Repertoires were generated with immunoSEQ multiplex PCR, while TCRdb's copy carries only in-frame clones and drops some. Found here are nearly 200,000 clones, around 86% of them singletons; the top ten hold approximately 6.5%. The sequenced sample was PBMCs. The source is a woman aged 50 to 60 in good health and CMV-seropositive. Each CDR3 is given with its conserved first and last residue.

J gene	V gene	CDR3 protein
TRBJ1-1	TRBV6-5	CASSYSTGASNTEAFF
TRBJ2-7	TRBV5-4	CASSLGGWRGGYEQYF
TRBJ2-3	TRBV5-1	CASSPRTSGGASDTQYF
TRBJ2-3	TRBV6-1	CASNAFERGREQYF
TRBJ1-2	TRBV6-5	CASRVGRTVLGGYTF
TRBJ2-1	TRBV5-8	CASSYPRFAGNNEQFF
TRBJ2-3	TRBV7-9	CASSATGDSNTQYF
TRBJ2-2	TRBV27	CASSPSGGSPGELFF
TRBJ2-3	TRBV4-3	CASSQEGGRVEADTQYF
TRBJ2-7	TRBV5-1	CASSLAPGGAGGEQYF
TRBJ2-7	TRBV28	CASTWTSGRRGQYF
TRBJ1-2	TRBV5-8	CASSLGDRVLLGEGYTF
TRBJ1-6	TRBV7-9	CSSSFSQGDNSPLHF
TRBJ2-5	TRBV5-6	CASSDLAGVETQYF
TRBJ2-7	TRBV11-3	CASSLGRTYEQYF
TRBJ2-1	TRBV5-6	CASRLSYLSGSQNEQFF
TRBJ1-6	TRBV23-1	CASSQHRAGSYNSPLHF
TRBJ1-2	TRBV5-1	CASSQANYGYTF
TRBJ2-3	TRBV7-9	CASSSTPGTQYF
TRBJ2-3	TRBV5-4	CASSLRLAGDADTQYF
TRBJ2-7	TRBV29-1	CSGSSAYEQYF
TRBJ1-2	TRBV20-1	CSASPGDGYTF
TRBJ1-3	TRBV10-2	CASSAQGPTLSFGNTIYF
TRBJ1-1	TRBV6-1	CASSEAKALNTEAFF
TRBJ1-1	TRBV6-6	CASSSSGQSNTEAFF
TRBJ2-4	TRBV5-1	CASSQRTGGENIQYF
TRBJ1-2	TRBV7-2	CASSLDIGQGRRGYTF
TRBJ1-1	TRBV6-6	CASSSRGLVTEAFF
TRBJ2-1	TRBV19	CASNSGRAFPPNEQFF
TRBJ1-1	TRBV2	CASSETGGLTEAFF
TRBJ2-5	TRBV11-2	CASSLEERGGGETQYF
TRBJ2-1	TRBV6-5	CASSYGTSGRDEQFF
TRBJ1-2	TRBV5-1	CASSPEGDQTDYGYTF
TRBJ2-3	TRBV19	CASKGGVSTDTQYF
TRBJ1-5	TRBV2	CASGASNSNQPQHF
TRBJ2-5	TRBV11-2	CASSLVRGSETQYF